This T cell receptor (beta chain) was obtained from a study of blood T cell repertoires in COVID-19. Study background: Sources were T cells, B-cell-depleted T cells, or PBMCs; the material itself was cDNA or gDNA.

The CDR3 contains 17 residues. Germline V gives CDR1 MGHRA, CDR2 YSYEKL. V shed 1 base and J 2 bases; nucleotides not matched to a gene: 6. This clone was observed a few times. The table came from immunoSEQ multiplex PCR; TCRdb's copy has only in-frame clones and leaves some out. The table includes about 140,000 clones, about 83% detected once. The sequence came from a woman between 45 and 65 years old with acute COVID-19. The gene calls are TRBV4-1 and TRBJ2-1, with 9 bases that match TRBD2. The sample taken for sequencing was PBMCs or T cells enriched from blood (not recorded which). The CDR3 sequence: CASSQVSGLATYNEQFF. The CDR3, as DNA: TGCGCCAGCAGCCAAGTTTCTGGACTAGCGACCTACAATGAGCAGTTCTTC.